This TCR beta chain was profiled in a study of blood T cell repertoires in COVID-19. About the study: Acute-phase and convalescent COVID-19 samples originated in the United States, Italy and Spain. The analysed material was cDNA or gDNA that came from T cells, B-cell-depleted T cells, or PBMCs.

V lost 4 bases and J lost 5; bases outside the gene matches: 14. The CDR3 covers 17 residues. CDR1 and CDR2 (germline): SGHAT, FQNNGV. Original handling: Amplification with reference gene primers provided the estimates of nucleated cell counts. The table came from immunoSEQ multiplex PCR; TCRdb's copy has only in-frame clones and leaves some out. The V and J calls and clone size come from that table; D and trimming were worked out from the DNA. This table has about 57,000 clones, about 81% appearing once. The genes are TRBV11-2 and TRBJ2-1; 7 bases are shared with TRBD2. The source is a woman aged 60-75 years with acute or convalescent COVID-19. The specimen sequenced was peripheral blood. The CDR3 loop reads CASSSGLDGTVHNEQFF. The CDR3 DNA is TGTGCCAGCAGCTCCGGACTAGACGGAACTGTGCACAATGAGCAGTTCTTC. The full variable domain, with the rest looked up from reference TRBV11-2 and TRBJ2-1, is EAGVAQSPRYKIIEKRQSVAFWCNPISGHATLYWYQQILGQGPKLLIQFQNNGVVDDSQLPKDRFSAERLKGVDSTLKIQPAKLEDSAVYLCASSSGLDGTVHNEQFFGPGTRLTVL.